This TCR beta chain stems from a study of Ad26.COV2.S vaccination and SARS-CoV-2 variants. Produced via immunoSEQ multiplex PCR; TCRdb's table is partial and in-frame only. The table lists fewer than 400,000 clones, around 84% of them singletons. The treatment is: approximately 18 received Ad26.COV2.S at low or high dose, single or two shots; about 5 received placebo; per-sample allocation not given. Day 63 after the first injection of vaccine or placebo was the sampling time. This receptor was identified in a person between 18 and 65 years old who received the Ad26.COV2.S COVID-19 vaccine or a placebo. Here the sequenced sample was peripheral blood, taken in a trial of Ad26.COV2.S vaccine versus placebo.

The CDR3 sequence is CASSIMFGGTEAFF. The DNA of the CDR3 is TGTGCCAGTAGTATAATGTTTGGGGGCACTGAAGCTTTCTTT. The chain combines TRBV19 with TRBJ1-1, with D tentatively TRBD1 (5 bases). This CDR3 is built from 14 residues. Germline CDR1 is LNHDA and CDR2 is SQIVND (reference sequence). V was cut by 2 bases and J by 4 bases, with 11 bases left in between.